Listed below are T cell receptor beta chains from one sample, sequenced in a study of regulatory T cells in long-lasting Graves disease. Using its own MiXCR run on the multiplex PCR reads, TCRdb lists one record per CDR3 protein. The top ten hold roughly 20% of the sample, which has hundreds of thousands of distinct CDR3 sequences, around 16% seen once. Sequenced here: peripheral blood mononuclear cells (PBMCs), sampled at new diagnosis, from a patient treated with antithyroid drugs. The receptors shown here come from a female donor with Graves disease. Both conserved end residues are part of each CDR3. A D gene is named only where the DNA matches it firmly. Part of the rows lack a size; the others show once, few, many or a class for expanded clones.

j_call d_call v_call clone_size cdr3_nt cdr3_aa
TRBJ1-2 . TRBV19 . TGTGCCAGTAGTAGCCTCGAACGGACAGCGGGGGGCTACACCTTC CASSSLERTAGGYTF
TRBJ2-3 . TRBV5-1 many TGCGCCAGCAGCTTGAGGTCGACAGCGGTTGGCACAGATACGCAGTATTTT CASSLRSTAVGTDTQYF
TRBJ2-3 TRBD2 TRBV3-1 few TGTGCCAGCAGCCCTCGGACTAGCGGGGCGCGCACAGATACGCAGTATTTT CASSPRTSGARTDTQYF
TRBJ2-1 TRBD1 TRBV5-4 many TGTGCCAGCAGCCCAGGGCTCCGGGACAGGGGACTTATGCCCTCCAACAATGAGCAGTTCTTC CASSPGLRDRGLMPSNNEQFF
TRBJ2-1 TRBD2 TRBV19 many TGTGCCAGTAGGATAGCGGGGCCCTACAATGAGCAGTTCTTC CASRIAGPYNEQFF
TRBJ1-1 TRBD1 TRBV18 many TGTGCCAGCTCATCAAGACAGGGTGAAGCTTTCTTT CASSSRQGEAFF
TRBJ2-3 . TRBV11-2 . TGCGCCAGCAGCCACAGGGTGGGCAGCACAGATACGCAGTATTTT CASSHRVGSTDTQYF
TRBJ2-1 TRBD1 TRBV2 many TGTGCCGACCGGGACAGGGGGGATGAGCAGTTCTTC CADRDRGDEQFF
TRBJ1-5 . TRBV5-6 many TGTGCCAGCAGCTTGGGTCCCACGGGACTAAATCAGCCCCAGCATTTT CASSLGPTGLNQPQHF
TRBJ1-4 . TRBV10-3 . TGTGCCATCAGTGGGACCTTCGCAACTAATGAAAAACTGTTTTTT CAISGTFATNEKLFF
TRBJ1-6 . TRBV5-1 few TGCGCCAGCAGCCCCACGGCGGACTATAATTCACCCCTCCACTTT CASSPTADYNSPLHF
TRBJ2-7 TRBD1 TRBV2 many TGTGCCAGCAGCCCCGGGACAGGGGGATACTACGAGCAGTACTTC CASSPGTGGYYEQYF
TRBJ2-5 TRBD1 TRBV20-1 many TGCAGTCCCGATAGTAGGACAGGCAATCAAGAGACCCAGTACTTC CSPDSRTGNQETQYF
TRBJ2-1 . TRBV30 many TGTGCCTGGGATGCTAATGAGCAGTTCTTC CAWDANEQFF
TRBJ1-1 . TRBV7-6 many TGTGCCAGCAGCTTAAAGGGGACTGAAGCTTTCTTT CASSLKGTEAFF
TRBJ2-7 TRBD1 TRBV20-1 many TGCAGTGTCCCGCGAGGGGGCGGCTACGAGCAGTACTTC CSVPRGGGYEQYF
TRBJ2-7 . TRBV7-2 many TGTGCCAGCAGCTTGTACCACACGCGGGACGAGCAGTACTTC CASSLYHTRDEQYF
TRBJ1-4 . TRBV13 many TGTGCCAGCAGCCCCAACCCCGGGTCCCCGGATAATGAAAAACTGTTTTTT CASSPNPGSPDNEKLFF
TRBJ2-1 . TRBV11-2 many TGTGCCAGCAGCTTACGCAGGGATAGTTACAATGAGCAGTTCTTC CASSLRRDSYNEQFF
TRBJ1-4 . TRBV4-1 few TGCGCCAGCAGCCAAGTCAGCAGCCAACTGTTTTTT CASSQVSSQLFF
TRBJ2-7 TRBD1 TRBV24-1 . TGTGCCACCAGTGATTCTGTCCCTGGGACAGGGGACCCCCTCTACGAGCAGTACTTC CATSDSVPGTGDPLYEQYF
TRBJ1-1 . TRBV4-2 few TGTGCCAGCAGCCCCCCCGACACTGAAGCTTTCTTT CASSPPDTEAFF
TRBJ2-3 . TRBV11-2 many TGTGCCAGCAGCTTAGCTTGGGCCCCGGGGACGGAGAACACAGATACGCAGTATTTT CASSLAWAPGTENTDTQYF
TRBJ2-5 . TRBV7-3 . TGTGCCAGCAACTCGAAAATCGGGACCCAGTACTTC CASNSKIGTQYF